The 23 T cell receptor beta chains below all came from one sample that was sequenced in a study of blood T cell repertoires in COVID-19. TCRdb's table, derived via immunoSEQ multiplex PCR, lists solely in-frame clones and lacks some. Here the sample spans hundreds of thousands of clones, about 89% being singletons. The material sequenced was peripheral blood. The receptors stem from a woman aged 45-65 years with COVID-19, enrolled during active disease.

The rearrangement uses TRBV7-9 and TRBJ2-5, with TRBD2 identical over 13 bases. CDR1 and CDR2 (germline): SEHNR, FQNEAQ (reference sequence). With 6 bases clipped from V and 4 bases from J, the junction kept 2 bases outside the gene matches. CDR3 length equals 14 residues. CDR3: CASSWTSGGETQYF. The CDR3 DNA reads TGTGCCAGCAGTTGGACTAGCGGGGGAGAGACCCAGTACTTC.

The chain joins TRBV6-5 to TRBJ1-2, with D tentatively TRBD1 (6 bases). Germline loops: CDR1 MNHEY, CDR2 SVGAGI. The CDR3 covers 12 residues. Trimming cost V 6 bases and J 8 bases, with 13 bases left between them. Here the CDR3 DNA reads TGTGCCAGCAGCCCGACAGGAGCGGGCTACACCTTC. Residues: CASSPTGAGYTF.

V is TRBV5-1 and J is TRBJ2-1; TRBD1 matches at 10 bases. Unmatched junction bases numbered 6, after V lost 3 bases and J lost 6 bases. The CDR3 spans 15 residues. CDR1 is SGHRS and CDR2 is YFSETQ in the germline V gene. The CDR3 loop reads CASSSDRGRGNEQFF. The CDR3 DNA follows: TGCGCCAGCAGCTCAGACAGGGGGCGCGGCAATGAGCAGTTCTTC.

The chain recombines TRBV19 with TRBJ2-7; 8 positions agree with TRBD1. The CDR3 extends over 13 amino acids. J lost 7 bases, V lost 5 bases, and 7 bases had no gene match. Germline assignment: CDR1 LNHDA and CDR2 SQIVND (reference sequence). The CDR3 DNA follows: TGTGCCAGTAGTTCCCGGACAGGGCAGGAGCAGTACTTC. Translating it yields CASSSRTGQEQYF.

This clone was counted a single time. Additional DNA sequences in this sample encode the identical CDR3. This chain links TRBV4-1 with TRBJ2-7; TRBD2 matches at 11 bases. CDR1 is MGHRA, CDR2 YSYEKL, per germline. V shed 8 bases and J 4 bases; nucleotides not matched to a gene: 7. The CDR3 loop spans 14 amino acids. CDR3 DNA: TGCGCCAGCTCCCTAGCGGGGGGCCGGTACGAGCAGTACTTC. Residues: CASSLAGGRYEQYF.

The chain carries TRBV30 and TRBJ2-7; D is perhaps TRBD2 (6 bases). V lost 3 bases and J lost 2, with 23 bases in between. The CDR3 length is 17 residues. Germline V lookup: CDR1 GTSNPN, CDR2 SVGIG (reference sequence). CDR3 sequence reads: CAWSSPPHLGRTYEQYF. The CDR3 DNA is TGTGCCTGGAGCTCCCCACCGCATTTAGGGAGGACCTACGAGCAGTACTTC.

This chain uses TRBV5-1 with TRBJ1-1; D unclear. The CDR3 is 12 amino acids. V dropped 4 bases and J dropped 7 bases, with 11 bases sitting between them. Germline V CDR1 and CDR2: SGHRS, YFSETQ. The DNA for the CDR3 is TGCGCCAGCAGCCTAAGTGGAGGTGAAGCTTTCTTT. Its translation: CASSLSGGEAFF.

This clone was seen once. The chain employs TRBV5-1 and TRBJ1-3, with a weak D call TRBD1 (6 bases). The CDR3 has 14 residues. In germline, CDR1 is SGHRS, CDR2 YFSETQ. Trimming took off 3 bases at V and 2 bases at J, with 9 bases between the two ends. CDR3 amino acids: CASSSGEPGNTIYF. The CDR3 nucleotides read TGCGCCAGCAGCTCAGGGGAACCTGGAAACACCATATATTTT.

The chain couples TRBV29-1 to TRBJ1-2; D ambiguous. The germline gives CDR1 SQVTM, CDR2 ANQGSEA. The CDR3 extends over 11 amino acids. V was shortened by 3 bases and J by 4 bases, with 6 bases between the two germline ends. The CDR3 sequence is CSVETGYGYTF. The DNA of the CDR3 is TGCAGCGTTGAGACGGGCTATGGCTACACCTTC.

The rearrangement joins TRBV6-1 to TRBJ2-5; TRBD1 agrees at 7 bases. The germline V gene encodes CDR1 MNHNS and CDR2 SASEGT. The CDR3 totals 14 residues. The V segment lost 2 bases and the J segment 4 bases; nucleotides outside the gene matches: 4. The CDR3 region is CASSEWDRRETQYF. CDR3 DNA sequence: TGTGCCAGCAGTGAATGGGACAGAAGAGAGACCCAGTACTTC.

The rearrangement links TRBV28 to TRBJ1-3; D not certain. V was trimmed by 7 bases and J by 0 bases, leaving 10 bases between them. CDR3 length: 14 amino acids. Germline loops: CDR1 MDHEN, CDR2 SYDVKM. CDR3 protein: CASTAPSSGNTIYF. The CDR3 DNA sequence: TGTGCCAGCACCGCCCCGAGCTCTGGAAACACCATATATTTT.

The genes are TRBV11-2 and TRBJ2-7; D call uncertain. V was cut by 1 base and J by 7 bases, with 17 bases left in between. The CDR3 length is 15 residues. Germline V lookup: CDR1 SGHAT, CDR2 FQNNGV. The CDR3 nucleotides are TGTGCCAGCAGCTTAGTAACAGATTACGGTCGGGAGCAGTACTTC. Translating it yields CASSLVTDYGREQYF.

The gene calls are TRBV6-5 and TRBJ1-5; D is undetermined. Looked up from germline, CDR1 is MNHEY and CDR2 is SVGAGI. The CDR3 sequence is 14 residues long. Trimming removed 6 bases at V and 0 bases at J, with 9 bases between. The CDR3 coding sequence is TGTGCCAGCAGCCCACAGTTTAGCAATCAGCCCCAGCATTTT. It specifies CASSPQFSNQPQHF.

DNA of the CDR3: TGTGCCTGGAGTTCGCGTCTCTATCAGCCCCAGCATTTT. This gives the protein CAWSSRLYQPQHF. The V call is TRBV30, the J call TRBJ1-5; no definite D call. V was trimmed by 2 bases and J by 5 bases, leaving 10 bases between them. There are 13 residues in the CDR3. CDR1 and CDR2 from the germline V gene are GTSNPN and SVGIG (reference sequence).

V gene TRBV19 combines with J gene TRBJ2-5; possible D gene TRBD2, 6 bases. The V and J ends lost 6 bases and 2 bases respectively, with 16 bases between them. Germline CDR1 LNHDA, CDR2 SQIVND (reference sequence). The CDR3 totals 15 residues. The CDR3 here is CASRTRDHQQETQYF. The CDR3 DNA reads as TGTGCCAGTAGGACTAGGGACCATCAACAAGAGACCCAGTACTTC.

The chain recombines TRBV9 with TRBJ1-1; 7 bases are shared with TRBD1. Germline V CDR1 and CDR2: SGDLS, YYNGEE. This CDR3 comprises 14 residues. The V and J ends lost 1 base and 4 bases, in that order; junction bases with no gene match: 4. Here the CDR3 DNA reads TGTGCCAGCAGCGTAAGACAGGGCGGCACTGAAGCTTTCTTT. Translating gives CASSVRQGGTEAFF.

The CDR3 protein is CASSLSLAGAADTQYF. The CDR3, as DNA: TGTGCCAGCAGCTTAAGCCTAGCGGGGGCCGCAGATACGCAGTATTTT. This chain links TRBV7-2 with TRBJ2-3; 10 bases line up with TRBD2. Germline V gene lookup returns CDR1 SGHTA and CDR2 FQGNSA. The V gene end was trimmed by 2 bases and the J gene end by 4 bases; junction bases not matched to a gene: 6. The CDR3 covers 16 residues.

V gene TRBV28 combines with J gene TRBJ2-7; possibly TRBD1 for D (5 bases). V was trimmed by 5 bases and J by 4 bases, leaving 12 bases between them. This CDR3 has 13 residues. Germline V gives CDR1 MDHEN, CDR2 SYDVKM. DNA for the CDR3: TGTGCCAGCAGTCCCTCGACAGTATACGAGCAGTACTTC. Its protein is CASSPSTVYEQYF.

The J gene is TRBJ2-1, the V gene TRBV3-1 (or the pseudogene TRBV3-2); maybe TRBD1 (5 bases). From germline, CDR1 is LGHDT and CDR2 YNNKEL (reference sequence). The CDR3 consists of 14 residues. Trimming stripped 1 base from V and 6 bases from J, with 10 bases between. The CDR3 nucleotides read TGTGCCAGCAGCCAAGCACCAGACAGCAATGAGCAGTTCTTC. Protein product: CASSQAPDSNEQFF.

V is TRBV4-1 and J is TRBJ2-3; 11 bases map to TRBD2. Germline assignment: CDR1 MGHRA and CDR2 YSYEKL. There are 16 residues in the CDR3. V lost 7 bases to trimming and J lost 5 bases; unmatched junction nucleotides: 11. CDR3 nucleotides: TGCGCCAGCACAGCATACTTCGGGACTAGCGGAGATACGCAGTATTTT. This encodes CASTAYFGTSGDTQYF.

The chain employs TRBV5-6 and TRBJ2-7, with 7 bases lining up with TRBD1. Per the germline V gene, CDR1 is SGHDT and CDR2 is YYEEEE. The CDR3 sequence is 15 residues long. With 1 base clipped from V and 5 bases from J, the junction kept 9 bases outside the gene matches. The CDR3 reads CASSLLTGDRDEQYF. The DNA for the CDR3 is TGTGCCAGCAGCTTGTTAACAGGGGATAGGGACGAGCAGTACTTC.

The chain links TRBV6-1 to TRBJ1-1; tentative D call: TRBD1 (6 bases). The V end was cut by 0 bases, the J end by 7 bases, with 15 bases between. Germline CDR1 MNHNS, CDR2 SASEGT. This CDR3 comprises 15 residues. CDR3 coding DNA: TGTGCCAGCAGTGAAGCGCAGTCAGGGGAAGATGAAGCTTTCTTT. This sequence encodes CASSEAQSGEDEAFF.

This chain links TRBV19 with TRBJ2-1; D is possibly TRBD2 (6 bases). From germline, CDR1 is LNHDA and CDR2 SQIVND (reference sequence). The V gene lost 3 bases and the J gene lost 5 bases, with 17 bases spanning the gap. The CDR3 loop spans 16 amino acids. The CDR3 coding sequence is TGTGCCAGTAGTATCTTCAGCGGAGGCGGGGACAATGAGCAGTTCTTC. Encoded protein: CASSIFSGGGDNEQFF.